These 3 T cell receptor beta chains originate from one sample sequenced in a study of blood T cell repertoires in COVID-19 (dated by TCRdb to the early 2020s). The library relied on the immunoSEQ multiplex PCR assay. Entries here come from immuneACCESS through TCRdb and include only in-frame sequences with V and J called. Some clones fail to appear in such tables; in the studies checked, an unresolved V gene covers under half of the shortfall, and the cause of the remainder is unknown. The sample table shows around 98,000 clones, and around 85% are seen once. Roughly 17% of the sample belongs to the ten largest clones. The sample taken for sequencing was peripheral blood. The source is a woman aged 60 to 75 with acute or convalescent COVID-19.

With respect to this clone: The limits of the CDR3 on the DNA are not certain, so only TCRdb's listed CDR3 is given. The chain uses TRBV7-2 and TRBJ1-1. Germline V gene lookup returns CDR1 SGHTA and CDR2 FQGNSA. The CDR3 contains 15 residues when both ends are counted. The CDR3 is CASSTSVTVGTEAFF.

V gene TRBV19 combines with J gene TRBJ1-2, with unresolved D. This CDR3 has 15 residues. With 5 bases removed from V and 2 bases from J, the gap between germline ends came to 15 bases. The germline V gene encodes CDR1 LNHDA and CDR2 SQIVND (reference sequence). CDR3 residues: CASSERAGINYGYTF. The CDR3 DNA reads TGTGCCAGTAGTGAGAGGGCAGGAATAAACTATGGCTACACCTTC.

This sequence joins TRBV5-1 and TRBJ2-5; 11 nucleotides match TRBD2. Germline CDR1 reads SGHRS; CDR2 reads YFSETQ. The V segment lost 4 bases and the J segment 3 bases; nucleotides outside the gene matches: 2. This CDR3 comprises 14 residues. This chain's CDR3 is CASSSSGGEETQYF. The CDR3 DNA reads as TGCGCCAGCAGCAGTAGCGGGGGGGAAGAGACCCAGTACTTC.